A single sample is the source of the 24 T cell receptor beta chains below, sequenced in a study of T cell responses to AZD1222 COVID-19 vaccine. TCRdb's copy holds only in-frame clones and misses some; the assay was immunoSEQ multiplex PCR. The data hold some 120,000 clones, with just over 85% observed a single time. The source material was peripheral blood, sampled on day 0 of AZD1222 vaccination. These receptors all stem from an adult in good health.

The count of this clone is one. The CDR3 DNA reads as TGTGCCAGCAGACCCGGGGGTCGGGGCACTGAAGCTTTCTTT. The encoded protein is CASRPGGRGTEAFF. The V call is TRBV6-5, the J call TRBJ1-1; tentative D call: TRBD1 (5 bases). The V and J ends lost 6 bases and 4 bases respectively, with 15 bases between them. This CDR3 spans 14 amino acids. In germline, CDR1 is MNHEY, CDR2 SVGAGI.

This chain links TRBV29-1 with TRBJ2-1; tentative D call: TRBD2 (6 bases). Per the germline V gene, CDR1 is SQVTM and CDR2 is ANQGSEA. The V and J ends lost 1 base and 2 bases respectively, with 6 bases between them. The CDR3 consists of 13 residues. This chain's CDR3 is CSVEGGTYNEQFF. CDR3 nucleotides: TGCAGCGTTGAAGGCGGGACCTACAATGAGCAGTTCTTC.

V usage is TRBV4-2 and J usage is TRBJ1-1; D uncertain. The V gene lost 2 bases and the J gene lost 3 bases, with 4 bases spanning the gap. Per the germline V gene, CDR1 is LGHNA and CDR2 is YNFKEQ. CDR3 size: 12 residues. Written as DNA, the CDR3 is TGTGCCAGCAGCCAAATTTACACTGAAGCTTTCTTT. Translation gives CASSQIYTEAFF.

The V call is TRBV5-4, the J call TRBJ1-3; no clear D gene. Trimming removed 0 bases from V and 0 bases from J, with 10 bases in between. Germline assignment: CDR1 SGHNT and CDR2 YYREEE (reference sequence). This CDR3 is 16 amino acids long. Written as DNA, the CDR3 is TGTGCCAGCAGCTTGGACAGCCCCGGCTCTGGAAACACCATATATTTT. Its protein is CASSLDSPGSGNTIYF.

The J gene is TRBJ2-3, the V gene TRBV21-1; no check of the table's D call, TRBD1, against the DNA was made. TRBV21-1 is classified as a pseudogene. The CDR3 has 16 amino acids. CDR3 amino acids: CASSRQVEGGADTQYF. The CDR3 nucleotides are TGTGCCAGCAGCAGACAGGTGGAAGGGGGTGCAGATACGCAGTATTTT.

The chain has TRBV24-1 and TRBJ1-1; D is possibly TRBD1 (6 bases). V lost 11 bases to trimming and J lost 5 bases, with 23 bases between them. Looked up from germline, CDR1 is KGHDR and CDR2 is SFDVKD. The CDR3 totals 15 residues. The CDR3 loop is CAINGSGGGDTEAFF. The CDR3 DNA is TGTGCCATCAATGGGAGTGGGGGGGGCGATACTGAAGCTTTCTTT.

The CDR3 DNA reads TGCGCCAGCAGCTTGTTTTTGGGACAGGGGAGTACATCTGAAGCTTTCTTT. Amino acids: CASSLFLGQGSTSEAFF. The chain carries TRBV5-1 and TRBJ1-1; 10 nucleotides align to TRBD1. The CDR3 runs 17 residues. Trimming removed 1 base from V and 6 bases from J; junction bases left unmatched: 12. From germline, CDR1 is SGHRS and CDR2 YFSETQ. The full variable domain, rest sourced from reference TRBV5-1 and TRBJ1-1, is KAGVTQTPRYLIKTRGQQVTLSCSPISGHRSVSWYQQTPGQGLQFLFEYFSETQRNKGNFPGRFSGRQFSNSRSEMNVSTLELGDSALYLCASSLFLGQGSTSEAFFGQGTRLTVV.

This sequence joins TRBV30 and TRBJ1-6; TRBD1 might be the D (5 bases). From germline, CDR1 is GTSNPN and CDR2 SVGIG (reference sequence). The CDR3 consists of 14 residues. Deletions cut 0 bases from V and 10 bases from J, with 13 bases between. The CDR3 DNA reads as TGTGCCTGGAGTGTAGGGCAGGGTCGATCACCCCTCCACTTT. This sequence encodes CAWSVGQGRSPLHF.

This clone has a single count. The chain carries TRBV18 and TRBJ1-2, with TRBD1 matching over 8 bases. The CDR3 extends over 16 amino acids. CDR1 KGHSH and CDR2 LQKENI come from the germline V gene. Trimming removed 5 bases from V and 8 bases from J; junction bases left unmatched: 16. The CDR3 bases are TGTGCCAGCTCAAAGGATACAGGGGACAGGTTGGACGGCTACACCTTC. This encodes CASSKDTGDRLDGYTF.

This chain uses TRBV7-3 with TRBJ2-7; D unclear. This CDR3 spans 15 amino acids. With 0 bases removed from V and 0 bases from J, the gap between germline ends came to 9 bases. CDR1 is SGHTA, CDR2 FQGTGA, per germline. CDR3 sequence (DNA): TGTGCCAGCAGCTTAACTCCAGCCAACTCCTACGAGCAGTACTTC. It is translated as CASSLTPANSYEQYF.

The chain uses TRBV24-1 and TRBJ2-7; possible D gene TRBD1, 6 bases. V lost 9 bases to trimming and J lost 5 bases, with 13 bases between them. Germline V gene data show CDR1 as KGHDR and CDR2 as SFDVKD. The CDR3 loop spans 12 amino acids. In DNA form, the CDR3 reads TGTGCCACCGGTCCTGACAGGAACGAGCAGTACTTC. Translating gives CATGPDRNEQYF.

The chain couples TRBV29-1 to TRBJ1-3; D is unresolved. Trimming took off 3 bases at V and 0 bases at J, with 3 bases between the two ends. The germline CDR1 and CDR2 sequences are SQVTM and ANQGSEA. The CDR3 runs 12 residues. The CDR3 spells CSVDSSGNTIYF. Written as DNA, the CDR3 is TGCAGCGTTGACTCCTCTGGAAACACCATATATTTT.

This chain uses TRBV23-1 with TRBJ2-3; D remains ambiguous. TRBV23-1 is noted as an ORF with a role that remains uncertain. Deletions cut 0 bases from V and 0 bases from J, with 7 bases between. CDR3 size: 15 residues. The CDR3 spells CASSQSGSSTDTQYF. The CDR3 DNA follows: TGCGCCAGCAGTCAATCAGGGTCTAGCACAGATACGCAGTATTTT.

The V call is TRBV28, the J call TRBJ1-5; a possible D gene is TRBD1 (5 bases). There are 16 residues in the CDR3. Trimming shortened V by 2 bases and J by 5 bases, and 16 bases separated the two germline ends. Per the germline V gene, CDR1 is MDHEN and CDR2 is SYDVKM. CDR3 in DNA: TGTGCCAGCAGTTTAGATCTAGGGGAGGTGGATCAGCCCCAGCATTTT. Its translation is CASSLDLGEVDQPQHF.

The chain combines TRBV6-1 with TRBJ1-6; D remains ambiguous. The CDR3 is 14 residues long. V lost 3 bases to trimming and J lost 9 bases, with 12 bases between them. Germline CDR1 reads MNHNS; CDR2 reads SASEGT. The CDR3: CASSDRKVGSPLHF. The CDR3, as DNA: TGTGCCAGCAGTGACAGGAAAGTAGGTTCACCCCTCCACTTT.

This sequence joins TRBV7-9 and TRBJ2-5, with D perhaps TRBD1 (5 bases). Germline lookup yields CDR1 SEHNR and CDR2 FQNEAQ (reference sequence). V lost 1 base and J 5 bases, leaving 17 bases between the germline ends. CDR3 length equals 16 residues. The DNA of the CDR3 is TGTGCCAGCAGCTTAGGGCCAGGGCGTACATCGGAGACCCAGTACTTC. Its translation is CASSLGPGRTSETQYF.

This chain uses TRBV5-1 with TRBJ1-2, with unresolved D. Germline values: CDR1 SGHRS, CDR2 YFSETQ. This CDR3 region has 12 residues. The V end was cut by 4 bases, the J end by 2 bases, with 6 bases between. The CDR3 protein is CASSRENYGYTF. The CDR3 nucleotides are TGCGCCAGCAGCAGGGAAAACTATGGCTACACCTTC.

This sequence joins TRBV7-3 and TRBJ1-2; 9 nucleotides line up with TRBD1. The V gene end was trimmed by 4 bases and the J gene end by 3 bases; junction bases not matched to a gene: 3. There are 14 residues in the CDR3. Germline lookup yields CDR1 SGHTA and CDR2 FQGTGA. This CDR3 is CASSSGTGYYGYTF. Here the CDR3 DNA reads TGTGCCAGCAGCTCCGGGACAGGGTACTATGGCTACACCTTC.

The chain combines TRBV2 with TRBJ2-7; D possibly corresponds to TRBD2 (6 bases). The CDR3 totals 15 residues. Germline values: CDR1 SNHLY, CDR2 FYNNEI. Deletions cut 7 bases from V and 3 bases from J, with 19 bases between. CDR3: CASTIQEGPYYEQYF. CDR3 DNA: TGTGCCAGCACTATACAGGAGGGCCCCTACTACGAGCAGTACTTC.

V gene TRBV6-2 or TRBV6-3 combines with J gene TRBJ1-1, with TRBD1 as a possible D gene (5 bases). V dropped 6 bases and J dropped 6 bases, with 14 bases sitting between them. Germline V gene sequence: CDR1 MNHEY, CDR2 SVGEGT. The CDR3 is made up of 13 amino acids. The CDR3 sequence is CASSPPGAPEAFF. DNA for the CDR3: TGTGCCAGCAGCCCCCCCGGGGCTCCTGAAGCTTTCTTT.

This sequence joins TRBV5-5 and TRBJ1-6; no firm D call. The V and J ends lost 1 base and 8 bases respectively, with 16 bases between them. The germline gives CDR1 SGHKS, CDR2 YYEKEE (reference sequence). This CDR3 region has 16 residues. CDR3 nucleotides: TGTGCCAGCAGCTTGCAGGCAGCTAATCTGCATTCACCCCTCCACTTT. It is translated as CASSLQAANLHSPLHF.

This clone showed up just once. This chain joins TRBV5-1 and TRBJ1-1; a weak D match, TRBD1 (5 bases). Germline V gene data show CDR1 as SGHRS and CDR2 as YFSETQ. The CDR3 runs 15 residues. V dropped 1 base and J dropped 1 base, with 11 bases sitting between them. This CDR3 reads CASSLWAGTNTEAFF. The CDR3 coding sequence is TGCGCCAGCAGCTTGTGGGCAGGGACGAACACTGAAGCTTTCTTT. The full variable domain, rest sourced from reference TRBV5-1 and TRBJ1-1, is KAGVTQTPRYLIKTRGQQVTLSCSPISGHRSVSWYQQTPGQGLQFLFEYFSETQRNKGNFPGRFSGRQFSNSRSEMNVSTLELGDSALYLCASSLWAGTNTEAFFGQGTRLTVV.

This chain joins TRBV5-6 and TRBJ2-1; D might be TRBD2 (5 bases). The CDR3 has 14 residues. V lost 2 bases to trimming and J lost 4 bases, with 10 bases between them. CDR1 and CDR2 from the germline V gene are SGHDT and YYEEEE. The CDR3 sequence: CASSFVRGYNEQFF. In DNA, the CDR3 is TGTGCCAGCAGCTTTGTACGGGGTTACAATGAGCAGTTCTTC. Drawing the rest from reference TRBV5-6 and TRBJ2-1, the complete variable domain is DAGVTQSPTHLIKTRGQQVTLRCSPKSGHDTVSWYQQALGQGPQFIFQYYEEEERQRGNFPDRFSGHQFPNYSSELNVNALLLGDSALYLCASSFVRGYNEQFFGPGTRLTVL.

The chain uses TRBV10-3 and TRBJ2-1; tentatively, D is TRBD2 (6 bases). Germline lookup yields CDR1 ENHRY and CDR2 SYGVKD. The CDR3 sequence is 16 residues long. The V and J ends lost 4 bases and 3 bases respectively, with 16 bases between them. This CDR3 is CAISVVGSYIYNEQFF. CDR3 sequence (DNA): TGTGCCATCAGTGTGGTCGGGAGTTATATCTACAATGAGCAGTTCTTC.